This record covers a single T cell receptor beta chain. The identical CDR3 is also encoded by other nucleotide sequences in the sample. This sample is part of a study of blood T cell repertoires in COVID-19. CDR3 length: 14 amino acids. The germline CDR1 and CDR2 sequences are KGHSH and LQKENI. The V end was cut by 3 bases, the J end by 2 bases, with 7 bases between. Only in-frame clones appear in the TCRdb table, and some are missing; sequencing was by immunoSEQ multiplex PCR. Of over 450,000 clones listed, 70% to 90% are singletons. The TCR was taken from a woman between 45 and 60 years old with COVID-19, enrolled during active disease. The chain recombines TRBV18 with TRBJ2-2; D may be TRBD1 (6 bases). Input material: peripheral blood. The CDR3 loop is CASSPDRNTGELFF. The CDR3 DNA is TGTGCCAGCTCACCGGACAGAAACACCGGGGAGCTGTTTTTT.